This T cell receptor beta chain is from a study of blood T cell repertoires in COVID-19 (TCRdb year 2020). General notes on the study: Samples from collaborators originated in the United States, Italy and Spain and spanned both the acute and convalescent phases of COVID-19. A freely available public database, intended as a resource for researchers studying the immune response to SARS-CoV-2, is where the repertoires were released. The dataset comprised deeply sampled blood TCRbeta repertoires from subjects exposed to, actively infected with, or recovered from COVID-19. Where available, HLA class I and class II types were taken from metadata supplied by the sample provider and were not determined by assay-based typing. A de-identified subject ID, COVID-19 status, age in years and sex were almost always included in the sample metadata. The samples were drawn from the first 160 participants of the ongoing ImmuneRACE study and from 1,254 subjects provided by 6 global collaborators. The prospective study material was composed of cDNA or gDNA derived from T cells, B-cell-depleted T cells, or PBMCs.

General conclusions and limits of the study: The amount of clinical and demographic metadata varied by source and participant and was provided uncurated.

One collaborating source in Seattle enrolled patients during active infection and followed them longitudinally through the course of disease. Whole blood was collected in K2EDTA tubes by collaborating institutions according to the institutions' own protocols. For TCRbeta analysis, collaborator samples were shipped as frozen whole blood, as isolated PBMCs, or as DNA extracted from either sample type. As to this clone: Its antigen has not been determined. One base away there is no much larger clone; base qualities are not given.

TCRbeta CDR3 regions were amplified from genomic DNA using the immunoSEQ Assay, a bias-controlled multiplex PCR. From the authors' description of their analysis: The number of nucleated cells in each sample was estimated by amplification of reference gene primers within the assay. Sequence reads were collapsed and filtered to measure the absolute abundance of every unique TCRbeta CDR3 rearrangement. For each sample, productive Simpson clonality was calculated as the square root of Simpson's diversity index across productive rearrangements. TCRdb carries this immuneACCESS record with in-frame sequences only. Its versions omit some clonotypes, under half of them owing to an unresolved V gene in the studies checked, with the rest unexplained. That table furnishes V, J and clone size, whereas the DNA furnished D and trimming. The sample yields hundreds of thousands of clones; 85% to 90% were counted once. The top ten clones comprise 6% to 7% of the sample.

The sequencing input was peripheral blood. This TCR was recovered from a woman in her forties or fifties with COVID-19, enrolled during active disease.

In nucleotides, the sequence is TGTGCCAGCAGCCCAGTCGGCGTAGAGGCGCTCTATGGCTACACCTTC. It codes for CASSPVGVEALYGYTF. The V gene is TRBV7-2 and the J gene is TRBJ1-2; confidence is insufficient to name the D gene. Taken from the germline V gene, the CDR1 and CDR2 loops are SGHTA and FQGNSA. CDR3 length: 16 amino acids, cysteine to phenylalanine. The entry retains the CDR3 DNA only, 48 bases that are in frame from base 1. Deletion took 5 bases off V and 4 bases off J, with a span of 20 bases between the germline ends.